Detailed here is one T cell receptor beta chain. Its antigen is not known. The CDR3 spans 13 residues. Germline V gene lookup returns CDR1 SGHRS and CDR2 YFSETQ. V was clipped by 1 base and J by 8 bases, with 9 bases between them. These data are taken from a study of cytomegalovirus exposure and HLA in healthy donors. Study-wide results and caveats: There were some public TCRs occurring in many donors, but most TCR sequences were rare.

The PCR made use of 60 Vbeta and 13 Jbeta primers. Profiling relied on immunoSEQ multiplex PCR, and the TCRdb table lists in-frame clones only, not all of them. The sample records roughly 150,000 clones, around 83% being singletons. The gene calls are TRBV5-1 and TRBJ1-4; TRBD1 might be the D (6 bases). This clonotype was sampled from a woman in her late teens or twenties in good health and CMV-seronegative. The specimen sequenced was PBMCs. The DNA for the CDR3 is TGCGCCAGCAGCTTGCAGGGGCAGGAAAAACTGTTTTTT. Amino acid sequence: CASSLQGQEKLFF.